This T cell receptor (beta chain) was captured by sequencing in a study of blood T cell repertoires in COVID-19. About the research overall: Donors in the United States, Italy and Spain gave samples during acute or convalescent COVID-19. The cDNA or gDNA used as material had been derived from T cells, B-cell-depleted T cells, or PBMCs.

As processed by the authors: Amplification of reference gene primers provided the estimated nucleated cell counts. Clones were sequenced by immunoSEQ multiplex PCR, and TCRdb holds only the in-frame ones, with some missing. Clone size and the V and J calls come from that table; the DNA yielded D and trimming. Of about 42,000 clones listed, almost 90% are singletons. The source is a man in his fifties with active COVID-19. The sequenced material came from peripheral blood.

CDR3 sequence (DNA): TGTGCCATCAGTGAGACTACCGAATACGAGCAGTACTTC. Translation gives CAISETTEYEQYF. J is TRBJ2-7 and V is TRBV10-3; D unresolved. V was pared by 2 bases and J by 4 bases, with 9 bases between. Germline V lookup: CDR1 ENHRY, CDR2 SYGVKD. There are 13 residues in the CDR3.